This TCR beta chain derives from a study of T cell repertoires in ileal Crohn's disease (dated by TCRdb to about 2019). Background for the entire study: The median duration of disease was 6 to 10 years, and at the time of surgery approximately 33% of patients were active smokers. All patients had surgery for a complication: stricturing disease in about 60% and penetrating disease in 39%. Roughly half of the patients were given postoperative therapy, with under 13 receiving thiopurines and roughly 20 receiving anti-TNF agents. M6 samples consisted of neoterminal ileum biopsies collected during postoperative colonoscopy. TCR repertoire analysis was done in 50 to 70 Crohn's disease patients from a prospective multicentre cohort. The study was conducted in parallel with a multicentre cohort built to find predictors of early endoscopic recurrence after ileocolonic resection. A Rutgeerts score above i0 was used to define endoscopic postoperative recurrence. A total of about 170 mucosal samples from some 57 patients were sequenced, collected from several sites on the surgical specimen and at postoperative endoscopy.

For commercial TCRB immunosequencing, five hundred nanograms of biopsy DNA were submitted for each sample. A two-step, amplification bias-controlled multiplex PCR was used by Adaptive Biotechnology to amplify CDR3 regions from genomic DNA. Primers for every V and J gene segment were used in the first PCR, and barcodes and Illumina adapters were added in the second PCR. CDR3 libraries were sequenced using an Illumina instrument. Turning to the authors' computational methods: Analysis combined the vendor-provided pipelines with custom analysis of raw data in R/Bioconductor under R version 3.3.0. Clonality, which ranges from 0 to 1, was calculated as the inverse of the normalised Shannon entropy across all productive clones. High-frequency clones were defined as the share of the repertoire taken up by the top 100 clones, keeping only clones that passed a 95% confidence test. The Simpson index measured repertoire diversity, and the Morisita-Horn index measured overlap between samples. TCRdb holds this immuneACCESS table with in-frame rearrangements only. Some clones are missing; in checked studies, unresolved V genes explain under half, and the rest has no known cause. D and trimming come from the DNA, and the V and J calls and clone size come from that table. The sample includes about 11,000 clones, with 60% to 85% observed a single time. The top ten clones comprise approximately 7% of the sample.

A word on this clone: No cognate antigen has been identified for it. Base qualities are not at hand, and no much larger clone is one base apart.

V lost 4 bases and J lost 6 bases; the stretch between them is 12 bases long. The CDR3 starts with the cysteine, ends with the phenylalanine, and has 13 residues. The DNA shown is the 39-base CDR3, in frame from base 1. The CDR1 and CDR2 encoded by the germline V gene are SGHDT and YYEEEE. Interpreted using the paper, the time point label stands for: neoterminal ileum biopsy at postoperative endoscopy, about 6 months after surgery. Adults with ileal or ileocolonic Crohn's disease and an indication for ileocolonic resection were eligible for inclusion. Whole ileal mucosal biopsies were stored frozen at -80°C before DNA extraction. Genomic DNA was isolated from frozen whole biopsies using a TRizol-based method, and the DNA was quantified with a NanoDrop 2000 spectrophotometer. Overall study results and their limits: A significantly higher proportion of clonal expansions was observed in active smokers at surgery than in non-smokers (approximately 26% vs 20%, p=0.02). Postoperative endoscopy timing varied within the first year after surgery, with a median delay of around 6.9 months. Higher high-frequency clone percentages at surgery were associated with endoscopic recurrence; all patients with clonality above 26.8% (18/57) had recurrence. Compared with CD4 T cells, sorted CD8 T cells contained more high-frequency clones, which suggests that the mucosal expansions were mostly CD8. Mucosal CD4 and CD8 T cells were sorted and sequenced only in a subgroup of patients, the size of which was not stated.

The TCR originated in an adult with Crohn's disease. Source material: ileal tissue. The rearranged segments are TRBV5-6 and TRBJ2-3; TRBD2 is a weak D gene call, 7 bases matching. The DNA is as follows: TGTGCCAGCAGCCTGGGGGGGCGCGATACGCAGTATTTT. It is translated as CASSLGGRDTQYF. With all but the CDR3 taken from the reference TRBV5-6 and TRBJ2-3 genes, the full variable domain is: DAGVTQSPTHLIKTRGQQVTLRCSPKSGHDTVSWYQQALGQGPQFIFQYYEEEERQRGNFPDRFSGHQFPNYSSELNVNALLLGDSALYLCASSLGGRDTQYFGPGTRLTVL.